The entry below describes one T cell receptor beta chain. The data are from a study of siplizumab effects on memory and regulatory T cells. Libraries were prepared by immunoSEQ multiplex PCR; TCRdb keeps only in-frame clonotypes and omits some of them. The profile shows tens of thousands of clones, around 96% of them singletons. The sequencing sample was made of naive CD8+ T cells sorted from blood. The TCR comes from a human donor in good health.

Written as DNA, the CDR3 is TGTGCCAGCAGCCGGACAGTTTATAGCAATCAGCCCCAGCATTTT. Its protein is CASSRTVYSNQPQHF. The gene calls are TRBV7-2 and TRBJ1-5; tentative D call: TRBD1 (6 bases). Deletions cut 5 bases from V and 0 bases from J, with 11 bases between. This CDR3 is 15 amino acids long. Germline assignment: CDR1 SGHTA and CDR2 FQGNSA. The full variable domain, completed using reference TRBV7-2 and TRBJ1-5, is GAGVSQSPSNKVTEKGKDVELRCDPISGHTALYWYRQSLGQGLEFLIYFQGNSAPDKSGLPSDRFSAERTGGSVSTLTIQRTQQEDSAVYLCASSRTVYSNQPQHFGDGTRLSIL.